Detailed here is one T cell receptor beta chain. Its matching antigen is unknown. These data belong to a study of cytomegalovirus exposure and HLA in healthy donors. Study conclusions and caveats: The analysis excluded some indistinguishable V segments, including TRBV6-2 and TRBV6-3.

CDR3 length equals 14 residues. Germline V gene lookup returns CDR1 ENHRY and CDR2 SYGVKD. The PCR made use of 60 Vbeta and 13 Jbeta primers. The data were produced by immunoSEQ multiplex PCR, yet TCRdb's version contains in-frame clones alone and is incomplete. The repertoire has 160,000 or so clones, under 85% of them found once; the top ten carry about 1.5%. The genes are TRBV10-3 and TRBJ2-5; 10 bases agree with TRBD2. The J call could be wrong; TRBJ2-7 is a better fit for the DNA end. The sequenced sample was PBMCs. This clonotype was obtained from a woman aged 25 to 39 in good health and CMV-seronegative. The CDR3 DNA reads as TGTGCCATCAGCTCAGCGGGGGGGTCCTACGAGCAGTACTTC. Its protein is CAISSAGGSYEQYF.